The 8 T cell receptor beta chains reported below all come from one sample, sequenced in a study of identical twins (dated by TCRdb to the mid-2010s). Library generation was performed with 5' RACE. Sequencing used an Illumina HiSeq 2000. TCRdb applied fastp at Q25 and MiXCR to the public reads, then kept only in-frame beta chains. Each entry is one CDR3 protein sequence, shown with its most common DNA and genes. For this sample there are under 1 million distinct CDR3 sequences; 9% to 15% appear just once. The ten largest account for 1.5% to 2% of the sample. The sample was also reused in another study, on yellow fever vaccine responses in identical twins.

Source material: PBMCs. The source of these receptors is a woman aged 18-30 years in good health.

This clonotype was detected a few times. The rearrangement uses TRBV5-6 and TRBJ2-1; 12 nucleotides align to TRBD2. Germline V CDR1 and CDR2: SGHDT, YYEEEE. V lost 3 bases, J lost 2 bases, and 3 bases stayed unmatched. The CDR3 sequence is 16 residues long. The chain's CDR3 is CASSSSGGAPYNEQFF. CDR3 DNA: TGTGCCAGCAGCTCTAGCGGGGGGGCCCCCTACAATGAGCAGTTCTTC. Together with reference TRBV5-6 and TRBJ2-1, the CDR3 gives the full variable domain: DAGVTQSPTHLIKTRGQQVTLRCSPKSGHDTVSWYQQALGQGPQFIFQYYEEEERQRGNFPDRFSGHQFPNYSSELNVNALLLGDSALYLCASSSSGGAPYNEQFFGPGTRLTVL.

This clonotype was observed a handful of times. This chain connects TRBV6-5 to TRBJ2-7, with D possibly TRBD2 on 5 matching bases. CDR3 size: 14 residues. Between the trimmed V and J ends, which lost 0 bases and 6 bases, there was a span of 12 bases. Germline V CDR1 and CDR2: MNHEY, SVGAGI. Here the CDR3 reads CASSYSEGRGEQYF. CDR3 nucleotide sequence: TGTGCCAGCAGTTACTCAGAGGGCCGGGGCGAGCAGTACTTC.

In its sample, this clonotype was seen a few times. The rearrangement uses TRBV2 and TRBJ2-7; 9 bases agree with TRBD1. Germline CDR1 SNHLY, CDR2 FYNNEI. The CDR3 has 15 residues. V lost 7 bases and J lost 3; bases outside the gene matches: 10. For the CDR3, the DNA is TGTGCCAGCACCAACCCGGGACAGGGTTACTACGAGCAGTACTTC. It translates to CASTNPGQGYYEQYF.

This clonotype was counted many times. The genes are TRBV20-1 and TRBJ2-1, with 8 positions matching TRBD2. V lost 0 bases, J lost 4 bases, and 5 bases stayed unmatched. The CDR3 covers 15 residues. Germline CDR1 is DFQATT and CDR2 is SNEGSKA (reference sequence). The CDR3 here is CSARETSGLYNEQFF. Written as DNA, the CDR3 is TGCAGTGCTAGAGAAACTAGCGGACTTTACAATGAGCAGTTCTTC.

V and J are TRBV2 and TRBJ2-3; 8 bases align to TRBD1. There are 12 residues in the CDR3. CDR1 SNHLY and CDR2 FYNNEI come from the germline V gene. V shed 7 bases, J shed 13 bases, and the junction held 10 bases outside the gene matches. The CDR3 nucleotides are TGTGCCAGCATGGTCCCACCGGGACAGGAGTATTTT. Translation: CASMVPPGQEYF.

The chain carries TRBV12-3 or TRBV12-4 and TRBJ2-7; D is possibly TRBD1 (5 bases). The CDR3 consists of 15 residues. V was cut by 2 bases and J by 6 bases, with 17 bases left in between. The CDR3 spells CASSLQGTVWGEQYV. The CDR3 DNA reads TGTGCCAGCAGTTTACAGGGCACAGTATGGGGCGAGCAGTACGTC.

This clonotype was observed a handful of times. This sequence joins TRBV6-2 or TRBV6-3 and TRBJ2-3; D is unresolved. Germline CDR1 and CDR2: MNHEY and SVGEGT. CDR3 length: 14 amino acids. V was pared by 0 bases and J by 1 base, with 5 bases between. The CDR3 DNA reads TGTGCCAGCAGTTACTCATGGGGCACAGATACGCAGTATTTT. Encoded protein: CASSYSWGTDTQYF.

The sample holds a few counts of this clonotype. V and J are TRBV7-2 and TRBJ2-1; tentatively, D is TRBD1 or TRBD2 (6 bases each). Germline assignment: CDR1 SGHTA and CDR2 FQGNSA. There are 16 residues in the CDR3. Between the trimmed V and J ends, which lost 6 bases and 7 bases, there was a span of 22 bases. The CDR3 reads CASRDTRWGAENEQFF. The CDR3 nucleotides read TGTGCCAGCAGGGATACGCGATGGGGGGCGGAAAATGAGCAGTTCTTC. Complete variable domain (other parts from reference TRBV7-2 and TRBJ2-1): GAGVSQSPSNKVTEKGKDVELRCDPISGHTALYWYRQSLGQGLEFLIYFQGNSAPDKSGLPSDRFSAERTGGSVSTLTIQRTQQEDSAVYLCASRDTRWGAENEQFFGPGTRLTVL.